This TCR beta chain was sequenced in a study of tumor and adjacent non-tumor tissue in lung cancer (dated by TCRdb to between 2018 and 2020). As for the study more broadly: Of the cohort, 12 patients had adenocarcinoma, 2 had squamous cell carcinoma and 1 had small cell lung cancer. The approximately 15 enrolled patients, of whom some ten were men and 5 were women, were aged about 30 to 80 years and were diagnosed with TNM stage I to III disease. In total, sequencing yielded 100 million to 150 million productive TCRbeta reads, which works out to an average of approximately 4.2 million reads per sample. The study compared bulk TCRbeta repertoires between lung tumor tissue and matched distant non-tumor lung tissue from approximately 14 lung cancer patients. TCRbeta CDR3 sequencing was performed on thirty paired specimens, with one tumor sample and one normal lung sample collected per patient. The research as a whole found: Neither the sequencing platform nor unique molecular identifiers are named or mentioned anywhere in the methods. Only about 15 patients were included in the cohort, and the need for larger samples and more detailed clinical data was noted by the authors. TCR diversity was significantly higher in younger patients, and greater tumor TCR diversity was associated with shorter overall survival and shorter disease-free survival. The top 100 clones made up a significantly larger cumulative share of the repertoire in normal lung than in tumor tissue. Because peripheral blood was not sequenced, blood TCRbeta repertoires in the lung cancer patients of the study were not examined. TCR diversity (inverse Simpson) was significantly higher in tumor than in normal lung tissue (approximately 400 vs 170, P = 0.0075, Mann-Whitney U test).

The CDR3 numbers 13 residues from cysteine through phenylalanine. Solely the CDR3 DNA is kept, with 39 bases framed from the first base. Notes on this clonotype: Its antigen is currently not known. An end of the junction differs from the germline gene, which may be a read error.

RNA was isolated from bulk, unsorted tissue, and RNA quality was assessed with a NanoDrop ND-1000 and an Agilent 2100. Newly diagnosed lung cancer patients without prior chemotherapy who had been admitted for thoracic surgery in China between August and November 2014 were enrolled as donors. Patients who had received previous radiotherapy or chemotherapy, or who had another concurrent cancer, were excluded from the study. Surgical tissue pieces of roughly 1-2.2 cm3 were preserved in RNAlater solution and were kept at -80 degrees C until use. Receptor libraries were prepared by multiplex PCR. Sequenced using an Illumina HiSeq 2500. Following protocols modified from ARM-PCR, the researchers constructed TCRbeta libraries through three rounds of nested PCR with primers (Table S4). Before sequencing, PCR products of 200-500 bp were cut from the gel and purified using the QIAquick gel extraction kit. Under the source paper's analysis protocol: Reads were cleaned with Trimmomatic, merged with FLASH into complete CDR3 sequences, and assigned to V(D)J germline segments with MiTCR. Clonal diversity was computed as the inverse Simpson's index with VDJtools. A read counted as productive if the sequence was in-frame and lacked a premature stop codon. The raw public reads went through TCRdb reprocessing: fastp at Q25, MiXCR clone calling, in-frame beta chains kept. All rows with the same CDR3 protein become a single entry with the most common DNA and genes. The V and J calls reflect TCRdb's pipeline rather than the authors' work. The sample yields 95,000 to 150,000 distinct CDR3 sequences; over 65% were counted once. In total, the top ten clones hold roughly 13% of the sample.

The clonotype was recovered from a man aged 30-40 years with non-small cell lung cancer. The chain is made from TRBV12-3 or TRBV12-4 and TRBJ1-2; a tentative D match to TRBD1 spans 6 bases. Sequencing input: lung tumor tissue. In nucleotide form, the sequence is TGTACCAGCACCGAAGGGGGTAACTATGGCTACACCTTC. This encodes CTSTEGGNYGYTF.